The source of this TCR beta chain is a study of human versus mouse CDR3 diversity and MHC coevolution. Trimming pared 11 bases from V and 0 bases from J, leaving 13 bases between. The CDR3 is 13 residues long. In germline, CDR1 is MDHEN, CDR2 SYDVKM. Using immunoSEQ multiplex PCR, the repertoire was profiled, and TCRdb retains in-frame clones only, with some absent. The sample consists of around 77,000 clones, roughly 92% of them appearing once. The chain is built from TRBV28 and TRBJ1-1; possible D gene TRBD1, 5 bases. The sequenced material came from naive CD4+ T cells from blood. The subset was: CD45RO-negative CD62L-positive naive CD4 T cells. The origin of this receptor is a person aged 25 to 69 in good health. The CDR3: CALRTTVNTEAFF. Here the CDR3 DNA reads TGTGCCCTCCGGACAACCGTGAACACTGAAGCTTTCTTT.